The rows below give T cell receptor beta chains drawn from one sample of a study of CD8 T cells in Susac syndrome. TCRdb re-called the immunoSEQ multiplex PCR reads with MiXCR, one entry per CDR3 protein. The table includes roughly 130,000 distinct CDR3 sequences, about 96% detected once. Material: CD4+ T cells from PBMCs. The origin of the receptors is a human donor in good health. Each CDR3 is given with its conserved first and last residue. D genes are given only for firm matches. Clone size is shown for a subset of rows, as once, few, many or a class of expanded clone.

v_call	d_call	j_call	clone_size	cdr3_aa	cdr3_nt
TRBV29-1	-	TRBJ1-1	once	CSVEDRSGTLAAFF	TGCAGCGTTGAAGATCGTAGCGGGACCCTCGCGGCTTTCTTT
TRBV7-9	-	TRBJ2-4	once	CASSLERGKPGLDIQYF	TGTGCCAGCAGCTTAGAACGAGGGAAACCGGGACTGGACATTCAGTACTTC
TRBV15	-	TRBJ2-5	-	CATARDQTFVETQYF	TGTGCCACCGCAAGAGACCAGACGTTTGTGGAGACCCAGTACTTC
TRBV30	-	TRBJ2-3	once	CAWSVGTDTQYF	TGTGCCTGGAGTGTGGGCACAGATACGCAGTATTTT
TRBV7-8	TRBD1	TRBJ2-6	-	CASSLRTGSSGANVLTF	TGTGCCAGCAGCTTACGGACAGGTAGCTCTGGGGCCAACGTCCTGACTTTC
TRBV11-2	TRBD1	TRBJ2-5	-	CASSRQGKQETQYF	TGTGCCAGCAGTCGACAGGGGAAGCAAGAGACCCAGTACTTC
TRBV20-1	-	TRBJ2-5	-	CSASGQPPETQYF	TGCAGTGCCAGTGGCCAGCCTCCAGAGACCCAGTACTTC
TRBV15	-	TRBJ2-5	-	CATSRDGLAQETQYF	TGTGCCACCAGCAGAGACGGTCTAGCACAAGAGACCCAGTACTTC
TRBV7-2	-	TRBJ2-7	-	CASSPNSWDHEQYF	TGTGCCAGCAGCCCGAATAGTTGGGACCACGAGCAGTACTTC
TRBV3-1	-	TRBJ2-1	-	CASSPQTRGPYNEQFF	TGTGCCAGCAGCCCTCAAACACGCGGACCCTACAATGAGCAGTTCTTC
TRBV6-5	TRBD1	TRBJ2-1	-	CASSLDRVSYNEQFF	TGTGCCAGCAGTCTAGACAGGGTCTCCTACAATGAGCAGTTCTTC
TRBV18	-	TRBJ2-7	-	CASSPRTQDEQYF	TGTGCCAGCTCACCCCGGACACAGGACGAGCAGTACTTC
TRBV3-1	-	TRBJ1-1	-	CASSIRTASPNTEAFF	TGTGCCAGCAGCATTCGGACAGCCAGTCCCAACACTGAAGCTTTCTTT
TRBV19	TRBD1	TRBJ2-2	-	CASSPGQGDTGELFF	TGTGCCAGTAGTCCTGGACAGGGGGACACCGGGGAGCTGTTTTTT
TRBV28	-	TRBJ1-2	-	CASSFLYYGYTF	TGTGCCAGCAGTTTCCTGTACTATGGCTACACCTTC
TRBV18	-	TRBJ2-7	once	CASSHKSSYEQYF	TGTGCCAGCTCCCACAAAAGCTCCTACGAGCAGTACTTC
TRBV19	-	TRBJ1-4	-	CASSVGWEEKLFF	TGTGCCAGTAGTGTCGGCTGGGAGGAAAAACTGTTTTTT
TRBV29-1	-	TRBJ2-2	-	CSVPRTIGTGELFF	TGCAGCGTACCGCGGACAATCGGCACCGGGGAGCTGTTTTTT
TRBV4-1	TRBD2	TRBJ2-5	-	CASSPGTSEETQYF	TGCGCCAGCAGCCCTGGGACTAGCGAGGAGACCCAGTACTTC
TRBV2	-	TRBJ2-6	-	CASSLHVSGANVLTF	TGTGCCAGCAGTCTCCATGTCTCTGGGGCCAACGTCCTGACTTTC
TRBV6-2/TRBV6-3	-	TRBJ2-1	-	CASSLRLDGHEQFF	TGTGCCAGCAGTCTCCGACTAGACGGGCATGAGCAGTTCTTC
TRBV28	TRBD1	TRBJ1-5	-	CASRGQGKGPQHF	TGTGCCAGCAGGGGACAGGGGAAGGGGCCCCAGCATTTT
TRBV5-1	-	TRBJ2-4	-	CASSLGGSNIQYF	TGCGCCAGCAGCTTGGGTGGGTCAAACATTCAGTACTTC
TRBV7-8	-	TRBJ1-5	-	CASLAGTSTGNQPQHF	TGTGCCAGCCTTGCCGGGACCTCCACGGGCAATCAGCCCCAGCATTTT
TRBV23-1	TRBD2	TRBJ2-7	once	CASSLSPGLAGEEQYF	TGCGCCAGCAGTCTTTCCCCGGGACTAGCGGGAGAAGAGCAGTACTTC
TRBV3-1	-	TRBJ1-1	-	CASSQYRSNTEAFF	TGTGCCAGCAGCCAATACAGATCGAACACTGAAGCTTTCTTT